The present TCR beta chain was sequenced within a study of blood T cell repertoires in COVID-19. In the study overall: The United States, Italy and Spain supplied acute and convalescent COVID-19 samples. Nucleic acid was either cDNA or gDNA, and it came from T cells, B-cell-depleted T cells, or PBMCs.

Germline V gene lookup returns CDR1 SNHLY and CDR2 FYNNEI. CDR3 length: 14 amino acids. V was trimmed by 7 bases and J by 14 bases, leaving 21 bases between them. Authors' data handling: Cell counts per sample came from amplifying reference gene primers. Method: immunoSEQ multiplex PCR; TCRdb's copy keeps in-frame clones and lacks some. That table supplies the V and J calls and clone size; D and trimming were determined from the DNA. Of 200,000 to 250,000 clones listed, roughly four fifths are singletons. The clonotype was recovered from a woman aged 60 to 75 with acute or convalescent COVID-19. The sequencing sample was made of peripheral blood. This chain connects TRBV2 to TRBJ1-6, with D possibly being TRBD1 (6 bases). In DNA, the CDR3 is TGTGCCAGCATGCAGGACGGGGGGCGGTTGGCCCTCCACTTT. The encoded protein is CASMQDGGRLALHF.